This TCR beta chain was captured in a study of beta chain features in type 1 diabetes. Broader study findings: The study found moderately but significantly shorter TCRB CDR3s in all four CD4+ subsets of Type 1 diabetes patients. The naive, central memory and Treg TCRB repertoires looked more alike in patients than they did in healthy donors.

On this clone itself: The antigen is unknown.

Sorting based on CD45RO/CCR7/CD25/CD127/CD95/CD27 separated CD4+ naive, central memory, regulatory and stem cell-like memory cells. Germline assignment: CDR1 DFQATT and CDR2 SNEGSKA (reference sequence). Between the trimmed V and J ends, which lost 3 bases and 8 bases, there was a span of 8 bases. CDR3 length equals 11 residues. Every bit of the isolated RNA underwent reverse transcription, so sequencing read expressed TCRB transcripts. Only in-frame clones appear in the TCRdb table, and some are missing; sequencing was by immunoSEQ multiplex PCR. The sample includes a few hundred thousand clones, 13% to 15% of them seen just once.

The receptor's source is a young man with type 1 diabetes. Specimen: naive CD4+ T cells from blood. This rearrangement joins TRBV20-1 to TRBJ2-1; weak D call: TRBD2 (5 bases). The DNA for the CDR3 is TGCAGTGCTAGGAGGGTGGATGAGCAGTTCTTC. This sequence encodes CSARRVDEQFF.